This TCR beta chain was recovered during a study of blood T cell repertoires in COVID-19. Study-level background: In each case, the material was cDNA or gDNA derived from T cells, B-cell-depleted T cells, or PBMCs.

Trimming took off 3 bases at V and 1 base at J, with 13 bases between the two ends. The CDR3 length is 15 residues. Germline V gene data show CDR1 as SGHTA and CDR2 as FQGNSA. Clones were sequenced by immunoSEQ multiplex PCR, and TCRdb holds only the in-frame ones, with some missing. The sample gives more than 150,000 clones, roughly 80% of which show up once; approximately 14% is in the top ten. The chain carries TRBV7-2 and TRBJ2-7; D perhaps matches TRBD1 (6 bases). The source is a man younger than 35 with active or convalescent COVID-19. The sample was peripheral blood. CDR3 loop: CASSLQQGVSYEQYF. The CDR3 region has the DNA TGTGCCAGCAGCTTGCAACAGGGTGTGTCCTACGAGCAGTACTTC.